Listed below are T cell receptor beta chains from one sample, sequenced in a study of identical twins. One entry per CDR3 protein results from TCRdb running MiXCR on the 5' RACE reads. Of fewer than 800,000 distinct CDR3 sequences in the sample, 7% to 7.5% are singletons; the top ten hold 1.6%. Separately, the same data were catalogued under a study of yellow fever vaccine responses in identical twins.

The sequenced sample was PBMCs. Receptors originate from a young woman in good health. Each CDR3 is given with its conserved first and last residue. A D gene is named only where the DNA matches it firmly. Where a row states a size, it is once, few, many or the class of an expanded clone; other rows omit it.

V	size	length	J	D	CDR3	DNA
TRBV4-1	few	18	TRBJ1-6	NA	CASSPSGTASSYNSPLHF	TGCGCCAGCAGCCCCTCGGGGACTGCTAGCTCCTATAATTCACCCCTCCACTTT
TRBV5-5	many	12	TRBJ2-5	NA	CASTWNRETQYF	TGTGCCAGCACCTGGAACAGGGAGACCCAGTACTTC
TRBV7-6	many	15	TRBJ2-2	NA	CASNRGAENTGELFF	TGTGCCAGCAATCGTGGGGCGGAGAACACCGGGGAGCTGTTTTTT
TRBV4-1	many	14	TRBJ1-5	TRBD1	CASSQVAGGQPQHF	TGCGCCAGCAGCCAAGTGGCAGGGGGCCAGCCCCAGCATTTT
TRBV15	few	13	TRBJ2-5	TRBD1	CATSIDRGETQYF	TGTGCCACCAGCATAGACAGGGGGGAGACCCAGTACTTC
TRBV12-3/TRBV12-4	many	14	TRBJ2-7	NA	CASSLTWKTYEQYF	TGTGCCAGCAGTTTAACGTGGAAGACTTACGAGCAGTACTTC
TRBV29-1	few	13	TRBJ2-2	NA	CSVSGPVTGELFF	TGCAGCGTATCAGGACCAGTCACCGGGGAGCTGTTTTTT
TRBV6-1	many	13	TRBJ1-1	NA	CASSDNMNTEAFF	TGTGCCAGCAGCGACAATATGAACACTGAAGCTTTCTTT
TRBV29-1	many	17	TRBJ1-2	TRBD1	CSVEDLSRGPLGYGYTF	TGCAGCGTTGAAGACTTGAGCAGGGGGCCTCTCGGGTATGGCTACACCTTC
TRBV7-2	few	12	TRBJ2-4	NA	CASSLTSNIQYF	TGTGCCAGCAGCTTAACTTCAAACATTCAGTACTTC
TRBV6-2/TRBV6-3	NA	15	TRBJ2-1	TRBD2	CASRRLAGSTNEQFF	TGTGCCAGCAGACGACTAGCGGGGAGTACCAATGAGCAGTTCTTC
TRBV20-1	few	11	TRBJ1-2	NA	CSATMRDGYTF	TGCAGTGCCACTATGAGGGACGGCTACACCTTC
TRBV13	NA	15	TRBJ2-2	NA	CASSLGRRNTGELFF	TGTGCCAGCAGCCTGGGACGGAGGAACACCGGGGAGCTGTTTTTT
TRBV29-1	NA	14	TRBJ2-1	TRBD1	CSVEGQGALLEQFF	TGCAGCGTTGAGGGGCAGGGGGCGCTCCTTGAGCAGTTCTTC
TRBV5-5	few	15	TRBJ1-4	NA	CASSLEAARGEKLFF	TGTGCCAGCAGCTTGGAGGCGGCAAGGGGGGAAAAACTGTTTTTT
TRBV12-3/TRBV12-4	few	16	TRBJ1-2	TRBD1	CASYNRGRIYNYGYTF	TGTGCCAGCTATAACAGGGGGCGGATTTATAACTATGGCTACACCTTC
TRBV5-1	NA	14	TRBJ2-5	NA	CASSAAGSQETQYF	TGCGCCAGCAGCGCCGCGGGTAGCCAAGAGACCCAGTACTTC
TRBV20-1	few	15	TRBJ2-1	TRBD1	CSASSRDRVTNEQFF	TGCAGTGCTAGTTCCCGGGACAGGGTTACAAATGAGCAGTTCTTC
TRBV3-1	NA	14	TRBJ2-5	NA	CASSHQIKVGTQYF	TGTGCCAGCAGCCATCAAATCAAGGTGGGGACCCAGTACTTC
TRBV18	NA	13	TRBJ2-3	NA	CASSRPPTDTQYF	TGTGCCAGCTCCAGGCCTCCCACAGATACGCAGTATTTT
TRBV2	NA	17	TRBJ2-2	TRBD2	CASRWRLAGDNTGELFF	TGTGCCAGCAGGTGGAGGCTAGCGGGGGACAACACCGGGGAGCTGTTTTTT
TRBV29-1	NA	14	TRBJ2-1	TRBD2	CSGTVAGEIVEQFF	TGCAGCGGAACTGTGGCGGGAGAGATCGTGGAGCAGTTCTTC
TRBV12-3/TRBV12-4	many	13	TRBJ2-1	NA	CASSTRPYNEQFF	TGTGCCAGCAGTACCCGTCCCTACAATGAGCAGTTCTTC
TRBV7-2	many	13	TRBJ2-3	NA	CASSFSHGDTQYF	TGTGCCAGCAGCTTTTCTCACGGAGATACGCAGTATTTT
TRBV28	many	15	TRBJ1-5	NA	CASRSPTGTNQPQHF	TGTGCCAGCAGATCACCGACAGGTACCAATCAGCCCCAGCATTTT
TRBV7-9	few	12	TRBJ2-1	NA	CASSSGGEEQFF	TGTGCCAGCAGCTCTGGCGGGGAGGAGCAGTTCTTC
TRBV20-1	few	14	TRBJ2-1	TRBD2	CSASGTSGINEQFF	TGCAGTGCTAGTGGGACTAGCGGAATTAATGAGCAGTTCTTC
TRBV20-1	NA	17	TRBJ2-3	TRBD2	CSASQASGRGSTDTQYF	TGCAGTGCCAGCCAGGCTAGCGGGAGGGGGAGCACAGATACGCAGTATTTT
TRBV10-3	few	14	TRBJ1-2	TRBD1	CAISSDRGPYGYTF	TGTGCCATCAGCTCGGACAGGGGGCCCTATGGCTACACCTTC
TRBV10-3	many	19	TRBJ2-1	TRBD2	CAITPPGGLAGGPVHEQFF	TGTGCCATCACCCCCCCCGGCGGACTAGCGGGAGGGCCTGTCCATGAGCAGTTCTTC
TRBV19	few	15	TRBJ2-1	TRBD2	CASSMRLAGEHEQFF	TGTGCCAGTAGTATGCGGCTAGCGGGAGAGCATGAGCAGTTCTTC
TRBV7-6	NA	14	TRBJ2-1	NA	CASSLERVGNEQFF	TGTGCCAGCAGCTTAGAGCGGGTCGGGAATGAGCAGTTCTTC
TRBV28	few	14	TRBJ2-1	NA	CASSLDFPGGEQFF	TGTGCCAGCAGTTTAGACTTCCCCGGGGGTGAGCAGTTCTTC
TRBV5-8	NA	15	TRBJ2-3	NA	CASSEMRGVDDTQYF	TGTGCCAGCAGCGAAATGAGGGGGGTAGACGATACGCAGTATTTT
TRBV7-6	many	11	TRBJ2-5	NA	CASSSKETQYF	TGTGCCAGCAGCTCAAAAGAGACCCAGTACTTC
TRBV12-3/TRBV12-4	many	14	TRBJ1-4	TRBD1	CASLPGQGNEKLFF	TGTGCCAGCTTACCGGGACAGGGGAATGAAAAACTGTTTTTT
TRBV5-5	many	15	TRBJ1-1	NA	CASSLGAGMNTEAFF	TGTGCCAGCAGCTTGGGGGCAGGGATGAACACTGAAGCTTTCTTT
TRBV7-2	few	15	TRBJ2-1	TRBD2	CASSLVGSGWNEQFF	TGTGCCAGCAGCCTCGTTGGTAGCGGGTGGAATGAGCAGTTCTTC
TRBV12-3/TRBV12-4	many	15	TRBJ2-1	NA	CASSLSALPGNEQFF	TGTGCCAGCAGTTTATCGGCACTACCCGGTAATGAGCAGTTCTTC
TRBV10-3	NA	15	TRBJ2-6	NA	CAISDQGPGANVLTF	TGTGCCATCAGTGATCAGGGCCCTGGGGCCAACGTCCTGACTTTC
TRBV9	many	15	TRBJ2-7	NA	CASSPGPNESYEQYF	TGTGCCAGCAGCCCGGGACCGAACGAATCCTACGAGCAGTACTTC
TRBV4-1	NA	15	TRBJ2-3	TRBD1	CASSQEGQGSDTQYF	TGCGCCAGCAGCCAAGAAGGACAGGGCTCAGATACGCAGTATTTT
TRBV6-1	NA	13	TRBJ2-1	NA	CASSERGAGEQFF	TGTGCCAGCAGTGAAAGGGGGGCGGGTGAGCAGTTCTTC
TRBV28	many	12	TRBJ2-1	NA	CASSLDVNEQFF	TGTGCCAGCAGTTTGGACGTTAATGAGCAGTTCTTC
TRBV5-1	few	14	TRBJ2-5	TRBD2	CASRSGRSRETQYF	TGCGCCAGCAGAAGCGGGAGGTCTCGGGAGACCCAGTACTTC
TRBV12-3/TRBV12-4	few	15	TRBJ1-2	NA	CASSLVVGGGDGYTF	TGTGCCAGCAGTTTAGTCGTCGGTGGAGGGGATGGCTACACCTTC
TRBV12-3/TRBV12-4	many	14	TRBJ1-5	TRBD1	CASSNGQGNQPQHF	TGTGCCAGCAGTAACGGACAGGGCAATCAGCCCCAGCATTTT
TRBV29-1	NA	12	TRBJ2-2	NA	CSVEQQTGELFF	TGCAGCGTTGAACAGCAGACCGGGGAGCTGTTTTTT
TRBV5-1	few	16	TRBJ2-3	TRBD2	CASSYGTSGSGDTQYF	TGCGCCAGCAGCTACGGGACTAGCGGGAGTGGGGATACGCAGTATTTT
TRBV11-2	few	14	TRBJ2-1	NA	CASSSREGYNEQFF	TGTGCCAGCAGCTCTAGAGAGGGCTACAATGAGCAGTTCTTC
TRBV28	NA	12	TRBJ2-1	NA	CASSFPRREQFF	TGTGCCAGCAGTTTTCCCCGTAGGGAGCAGTTCTTC
TRBV2	NA	15	TRBJ1-2	NA	CASRIDTPPNYGYTF	TGTGCCAGCAGAATTGACACGCCACCTAACTATGGCTACACCTTC
TRBV29-1	many	10	TRBJ2-3	NA	CSAGQDTQYF	TGCAGCGCGGGTCAAGATACGCAGTATTTT
TRBV12-3/TRBV12-4	few	17	TRBJ2-1	TRBD2	CASSSGLAGAIYNEQFF	TGTGCCAGCAGTTCCGGATTAGCGGGGGCCATCTACAATGAGCAGTTCTTC